This T cell receptor beta chain came from a study of cytomegalovirus exposure and HLA in healthy donors (dated by TCRdb to between 2016 and 2019). About the study as a whole: An earlier analysis of 587 of the donors reported about 280 Gb of sequence data and around 120 million unique TCR beta sequences obtained from roughly 170 million T cells. In a later genetic analysis, genome-wide SNP genotypes for 398 of the 666 donors were used, and that subset was treated as a discovery cohort. Roughly five DR-DQ haplotypes were treated as single units for association and clustering because of strong linkage in the cohort. The number of donors typed differed by locus, with about 629-630 for A, B, C, DRB1 and DQB1, more than 500 for DQA1, over 600 for DPA1, and 450 to 480 for DPB1. All discovery cohort repertoires had been generated on a single sequencing platform. In addition to the first cohort of hundreds of subjects, a separate validation cohort of over 90 different subjects was used. An earlier analysis of several hundred of the donors applied high-throughput TCR beta sequencing to assess whether each TCR beta V gene segment acted as functional or pseudogenic. Class I and class II HLA loci were covered by the typing at four-digit resolution. Among around 400 genotyped donors of the cohort, an average of roughly 230,000 unique TCR beta nucleotide sequences was sequenced per donor, of which about 19% were non-productive. The study profiled the T cell repertoires of fewer than 850 subjects by immunosequencing and related them to cytomegalovirus serostatus. In the later analysis, no new phenotypic data were used to find candidate immune exposures; instead, reliance was placed on TCR beta sequences and their occurrence across donors. The study aimed to test whether cataloging public T cell receptors could reveal signatures of past pathogen exposure. Of the roughly 400 genotyped donors, over 70% fell in the genetic ancestry cluster associated with self-reported Caucasian donors. Roughly 300 gigabases of sequencing data and around 80 million unique TCR sequences made up an early release that covered several hundred HLA-typed donors. The study combined high-throughput TCR immunosequencing, statistical association of individual TCRs with disease status, and machine learning to predict cytomegalovirus infection status. Donor age, sex, ethnicity and CMV serostatus were collected together with the repertoire data. In a later analysis, previously published TCR beta repertoires from 666 donors were re-analyzed and high-resolution HLA genotyping was added so that TCR occurrence patterns could be studied. What the authors observed across the whole study: When HLA alleles, especially DR and DQ, strongly co-occurred, attributing TCR associations to individual alleles was difficult. The 87-base-pair reads could not distinguish some IMGT-functional V segments, including TRBV6-2 and TRBV6-3, so those segments were excluded. A later genetic analysis associated a missense DCLRE1C variant with V-gene and J-gene trimming of TCR beta chains, and an independent cohort replicated the association. Broadly in line with IMGT annotations, most TCR beta V segments showed up in productive rearrangements about 87% or about 30% of the time in an earlier analysis of some 590 of the donors. A further reported finding was that TCR beta sequences accurately predicted the HLA-A and HLA-B alleles for most subjects in the first cohort. According to a later analysis, TCR association rates differed among HLA loci, with DRB1 alleles showing the most associated TCRs and HLA-C alleles showing the fewest. CMV serostatus was the only immune exposure information available for the cohort. Across donors, most TCR sequences were observed very rarely, whereas some public TCRs were present in many individuals. In a later analysis, most CMV-associated TCR beta chains were found to appear HLA-restricted, with HLA associations seemingly driven largely by CMV exposure. A later genetic analysis reported fewer N-insertions in productive TCRs among donors in an Asian-associated ancestry cluster than the roughly 620-donor mean. A cluster of highly shared sequence variants was judged likely to represent a technical artifact of the sequencing pipeline. The authors suggested that the approach could potentially be extended to other disease states and immunological phenotypes. In the study, 150 to 200 TCR beta chains were listed as associated with cytomegalovirus. Because counts were too low, fewer than 20 rarely observed V segments, including chromosome 9 orphons, were excluded from the earlier analysis of 500 to 700 of the donors. Presence/absence analyses assumed roughly uniform sequencing depth across donors, an assumption that may not hold. Linkage disequilibrium might explain the correlated functional status among segregating V segments, but an unknown experimental factor could not be excluded. In a later analysis, several top co-occurrence clusters were reported to appear linked to parvovirus B19, influenza, CMV and Epstein-Barr virus. In this cohort, only TCR beta chains were sequenced, and detectable features were limited by the absence of alpha or paired-chain data. In a later analysis, HLA-associated TCR beta chains showed more clonal expansion and lower generation probabilities than non-associated chains that were equally common. In vitro tests confirmed that a few of the cytomegalovirus-associated TCR beta chains recognize cytomegalovirus antigens. The classifier was reported to diagnose cytomegalovirus status with high specificity and sensitivity in both the original cohort and the validation cohort. Because some donors lacked HLA typing at each locus, the association tests relied only on the typed subset. At a false discovery rate of 0.05, a later analysis linked some 18,000 TCR beta sequences to specific HLA alleles.

From its cysteine to its phenylalanine, the CDR3 spans 15 amino acids. Here the CDR3 DNA is all that survives: 45 bases in frame from base 1. From the germline V gene, CDR1 is SGHTA and CDR2 is FQGTGA. Trimming takes 0 bases off V and 7 bases off J; junction bases not matched to a gene: 4. Receptors were amplified or captured by the immunoSEQ multiplex PCR assay. A mixture of 60 forward primers for TCR Vbeta segments and 13 reverse primers for TCR Jbeta segments was used in the multiplex PCR. The CDR3 region of rearranged TCR beta genes was amplified from genomic DNA by a multiplex PCR assay. On the Illumina HiSeq System, the amplified TCR beta libraries were sequenced as 87-base-pair reads. The authors' pipeline ran thus. A later analysis tallied tens of millions of unique TCR beta chains across the 550 to 850 repertoires, and roughly 11 million of those chains were shared by two or more donors. Raw reads were error-corrected and collapsed into unique sequences with a nearest-neighbor algorithm that merged closely related sequences to remove PCR and sequencing errors. V, D and J gene segments were assigned by aligning CDR3 sequences to IMGT reference sequences. Each retained sequence needed at least a six-nucleotide match to both a V gene segment and a J gene segment. Rearrangements were called productive when the CDR3 lacked stop codons and stayed in frame with V and J; all others were non-productive. CDR3 was defined by IMGT convention, running from the second conserved V-encoded cysteine to the conserved J-encoded phenylalanine. The earlier analysis of 500 to 650 of the donors excluded any sequence lacking an unambiguous match to a single V gene segment. In an earlier analysis of several hundred of the donors, V segments were called functional above 56.7% productive rearrangements and were called segregating when the between-donor standard deviation exceeded 5%. A statistical classification framework was developed to diagnose cytomegalovirus status using the catalog of TCR beta chain sequences. A later analysis assigned V and J genes by comparing TCR nucleotide sequences with IMGT/GENE-DB human TR gene sequences. A later analysis assigned CDR3 sequences and most-parsimonious VDJ recombination scenarios with the TCRdist pipeline. A later analysis defined each TCR beta chain by its CDR3 amino acid sequence plus V-gene family, and excluded reads lacking a unique V-gene family. In a later analysis, approximately 590 highly shared, low-generation-probability nucleotide sequences were removed to address suspected cross-contamination and a sequencing artifact. For each public chain, a later analysis derived a clonal expansion index from normalized ranks of inferred template counts within each repertoire. In a later analysis, generation probabilities were computed using a VDJ recombination model fitted to out-of-frame rearrangements, and the results were checked against IGoR. In a later analysis, TCR-TCR, TCR-HLA and TCR-CMV co-occurrence was scored with hypergeometric tests, and a repertoire-size bias correction was applied to TCR pairs. In a later analysis, false discovery rates were estimated by permuting HLA or CMV assignments 20 times. In a later analysis, co-occurring TCRs were grouped using DBSCAN, and TCRdist sequence similarity was added for clustering within HLA-allele-positive subsets. Co-occurrence clustering excluded repertoires with fewer than 30,000 or more than 120,000 public chains, plus five with anomalous nucleotide sharing. The immuneACCESS repertoire file appears here via TCRdb, limited to in-frame rearrangements. These files lack a portion of the clones; in checked studies, under half of the deficit traces to unresolved V genes, and the cause of the others is not known. The D gene and trimming were derived from the DNA, and the V and J assignments and clone size from that table. The table kept for this sample lists approximately 93,000 clones. Of the sample, 3% to 4% is held by the ten largest clones.

The cohort comprised more than 550 healthy bone marrow donors. Cohort members were all nominally healthy when sampled, although unrecorded immune exposures were likely present. The donor was CMV seronegative and belonged to the group of around 400 seronegative cohort members. A peripheral blood sample was provided by each donor, and peripheral blood mononuclear cells were used for TCR beta sequencing. Genomic DNA was extracted from the blood cell samples with the Qiagen DNeasy Blood Extraction Kit. For this clone: What this receptor recognizes is not known.

The clonotype originates from a woman under 40 in good health and CMV-seronegative. This receptor chain uses TRBV7-3 and TRBJ2-1; the central 9 bases match TRBD2. Material for sequencing was PBMCs. The CDR3 sequence is CASSLTLAGYNEQFF. The sequenced DNA is TGTGCCAGCAGCTTAACTCTAGCGGGATATAATGAGCAGTTCTTC.